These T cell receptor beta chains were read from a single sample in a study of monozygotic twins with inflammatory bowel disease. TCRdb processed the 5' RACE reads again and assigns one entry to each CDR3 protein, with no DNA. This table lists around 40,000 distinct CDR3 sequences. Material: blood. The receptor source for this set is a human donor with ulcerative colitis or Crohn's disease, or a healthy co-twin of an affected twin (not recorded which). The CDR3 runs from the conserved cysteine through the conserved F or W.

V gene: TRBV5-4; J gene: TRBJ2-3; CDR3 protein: CASSFPATTDTQYF
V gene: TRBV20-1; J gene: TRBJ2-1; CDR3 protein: CSARPGTGRYNEQFF
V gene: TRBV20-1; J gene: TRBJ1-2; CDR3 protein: CSAFAGADYGYTF
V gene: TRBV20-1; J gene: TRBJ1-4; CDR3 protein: CSASPTGGNEKLFF
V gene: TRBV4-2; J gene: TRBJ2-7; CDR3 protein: CASSQDGLNEQYF
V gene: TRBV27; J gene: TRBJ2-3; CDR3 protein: CASSLLLAGSTDTQYF
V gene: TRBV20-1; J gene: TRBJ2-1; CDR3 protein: CSARDLPLRAGAYNEQFF
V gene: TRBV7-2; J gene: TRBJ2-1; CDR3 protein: CASSGDLYNEQFF
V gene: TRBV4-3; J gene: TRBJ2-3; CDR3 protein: CASSQPRDRGTDTQYF
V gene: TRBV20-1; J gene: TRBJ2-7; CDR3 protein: CSARDITFNSEQYF